These 30 T cell receptor beta chains were sequenced from one sample in a study of glioma-infiltrating T cells. TCR alpha and beta CDR3 regions were amplified from RNA using iRepertoire nested multiplex PCR. MiXCR, applied by TCRdb to the multiplex PCR reads, yields one record per CDR3 protein. The sample lists some 110,000 distinct CDR3 sequences, less than 30% seen once, with roughly 15% in the top ten. Source material: glioma tissue, nonneoplastic brain tissue, or PBMCs (not recorded which). The receptors stem from a human donor with low-grade glioma or glioblastoma, undergoing nonglioma brain surgery, or in good health (not recorded which).

Many counts were recorded for this clonotype. The chain couples TRBV20-1 to TRBJ2-1; TRBD2 matches at 13 bases. V shed 5 bases, J shed 8 bases, and the junction held 6 bases outside the gene matches. CDR3 length: 14 amino acids. The germline V gene encodes CDR1 DFQATT and CDR2 SNEGSKA (reference sequence). In nucleotides, the CDR3 is TGCAGTGCTCTACTAGCGGGAGGGGGGGATGAGCAGTTCTTC. It codes for CSALLAGGGDEQFF.

This clonotype was picked up many times. V and J are TRBV6-1 and TRBJ1-3; D not resolved. The V and J ends lost 5 bases and 4 bases respectively, with 12 bases between them. CDR3 length: 14 residues. Germline CDR1 MNHNS, CDR2 SASEGT. The CDR3 loop is CASSSPREGNTIYF. CDR3 in DNA: TGTGCCAGCAGTTCACCGCGTGAGGGAAACACCATATATTTT.

V gene TRBV11-2 combines with J gene TRBJ1-1; D is undetermined. Trimming left V 5 bases short and J 3 bases short, with 10 bases between. In germline, CDR1 is SGHAT, CDR2 FQNNGV. The CDR3 is 13 residues long. The CDR3: CASSRQRDTEAFF. CDR3 nucleotides: TGTGCCAGCAGCCGTCAAAGGGACACTGAAGCTTTCTTT.

This clonotype counts as medium-sized. V is TRBV6-1 and J is TRBJ2-3; TRBD1 is a possible D gene (6 bases). Germline loops: CDR1 MNHNS, CDR2 SASEGT. The CDR3 contains 13 residues. Trimming took off 5 bases at V and 11 bases at J, with 17 bases between the two ends. CDR3 nucleotide sequence: TGTGCCAGCAGTCGTACTACACAGGGAATGCAGTATTTT. Protein product: CASSRTTQGMQYF.

The V call is TRBV12-3 or TRBV12-4, the J call TRBJ1-1; possible D gene TRBD1, 6 bases. The CDR3 consists of 15 residues. V lost 2 bases and J 6 bases, leaving 16 bases between the germline ends. The CDR3 DNA sequence: TGTGCCAGCAGTTTAACCCCCGGGGGGCGGTCTGAAGCTTTCTTT. The encoded protein is CASSLTPGGRSEAFF.

There are a few counts of this clonotype. The rearrangement links TRBV19 to TRBJ1-2; D remains unclear. The CDR3 runs to 14 residues. The germline V and J ends were trimmed by 6 bases and 2 bases, with 13 bases remaining between them. Looked up from germline, CDR1 is LNHDA and CDR2 is SQIVND (reference sequence). This CDR3 is CASSLNGPNYGYTF. As DNA, the CDR3 is TGTGCCAGTAGCCTCAATGGGCCGAACTATGGCTACACCTTC.

This clonotype showed up many times. This chain uses TRBV28 with TRBJ2-7; TRBD2 matches 7 bases. Germline CDR1 MDHEN, CDR2 SYDVKM. The V gene end was trimmed by 7 bases and the J gene end by 5 bases; junction bases not matched to a gene: 17. This CDR3 region has 16 residues. CDR3 loop: CASNLRLASQPHEQYF. Written as DNA, the CDR3 is TGTGCCAGCAACCTCCGACTAGCCTCCCAGCCCCACGAGCAGTACTTC. Complete variable domain (other parts from reference TRBV28 and TRBJ2-7): DVKVTQSSRYLVKRTGEKVFLECVQDMDHENMFWYRQDPGLGLRLIYFSYDVKMKEKGDIPEGYSVSREKKERFSLILESASTNQTSMYLCASNLRLASQPHEQYFGPGTRLTVT.

Many counts were recorded for this clonotype. The rearrangement joins TRBV15 to TRBJ1-1; 11 bases are shared with TRBD1. The J segment lost 4 bases and the V segment lost 5 bases, leaving 12 bases of the junction unmatched. In germline, CDR1 is LNHNV, CDR2 YYDKDF (reference sequence). This CDR3 region has 17 residues. The CDR3 DNA reads as TGTGCCACCAGCCATATACAGTGGGGGACAGGGGGCACTGAAGCTTTCTTT. Its protein product is CATSHIQWGTGGTEAFF. The entire variable domain, with the rest obtained from reference TRBV15 and TRBJ1-1, is as follows: DAMVIQNPRYQVTQFGKPVTLSCSQTLNHNVMYWYQQKSSQAPKLLFHYYDKDFNNEADTPDNFQSRRPNTSFCFLDIRSPGLGDTAMYLCATSHIQWGTGGTEAFFGQGTRLTVV.

This clonotype was counted at least ten times. The V and J genes are TRBV28 and TRBJ2-6; D ambiguous. The CDR3 length is 14 residues. Germline V gene data show CDR1 as MDHEN and CDR2 as SYDVKM. The V gene lost 6 bases and the J gene lost 1 base, with 7 bases spanning the gap. The CDR3 DNA sequence: TGTGCCAGCAGGACGTCTTCTGGGGCCAACGTCCTGACTTTC. Translation: CASRTSSGANVLTF.

Only a few counts were recorded for this clonotype. The chain links TRBV24-1 to TRBJ2-3; no reliable D call. V was shortened by 4 bases and J by 1 base, with 5 bases between the two germline ends. The CDR3 has 13 residues. The germline gives CDR1 KGHDR, CDR2 SFDVKD. The CDR3 DNA reads as TGTGCCACCAGTGAAACTGGCACAGATACGCAGTATTTT. The encoded protein is CATSETGTDTQYF.

This clonotype was detected ten times or more. The V call is TRBV11-2, the J call TRBJ2-5, with TRBD2 as a possible D gene (6 bases). Germline CDR1 reads SGHAT; CDR2 reads FQNNGV. The CDR3 runs 13 residues. V was cut by 11 bases and J by 2 bases, with 15 bases left in between. Written as DNA, the CDR3 is TGTGCCCGAAAATGGGGGAGGCAAGAGACCCAGTACTTC. It translates to CARKWGRQETQYF.

In its sample, this clonotype was seen many times. The chain links TRBV20-1 to TRBJ1-5, with D uncertain. CDR3 length equals 14 residues. Trimming stripped 4 bases from V and 3 bases from J, with 13 bases between. Germline V gives CDR1 DFQATT, CDR2 SNEGSKA (reference sequence). CDR3 nucleotides: TGCAGTGCTACCCGCAAGGCGTTCAATCAGCCCCAGCATTTT. It yields the protein CSATRKAFNQPQHF.

The rearrangement uses TRBV10-3 and TRBJ2-7; the D gene is possibly TRBD1 (6 bases). V shed 8 bases and J shed 4 bases, with 15 bases lying between them. This CDR3 is built from 13 residues. The germline V gene encodes CDR1 ENHRY and CDR2 SYGVKD. As DNA, the CDR3 is TGTGCCATCCTGATGGGGCAGGGGTACGAGCAGTACTTC. Its translation: CAILMGQGYEQYF.

This clonotype occurred many times. V is TRBV3-1 and J is TRBJ1-2; D remains unclear. Germline assignment: CDR1 LGHDT and CDR2 YNNKEL (reference sequence). The CDR3 is 14 amino acids. V lost 4 bases to trimming and J lost 4 bases, with 13 bases between them. CDR3 protein: CASSRNDGSYGYTF. The CDR3 DNA is TGTGCCAGCAGCCGTAACGATGGCAGCTATGGCTACACCTTC.

This clonotype was counted ten times or more. The CDR3 bases are TGTGCCAGCAGTTACTTTCTTCAGAGCACAGATACGCAGTATTTT. Protein product: CASSYFLQSTDTQYF. This chain links TRBV6-2 or TRBV6-3 with TRBJ2-3; D unresolved. This CDR3 comprises 15 residues. Germline CDR1 and CDR2: MNHEY and SVGEGT. V was clipped by 1 base and J by 0 bases, with 8 bases between them.

For this clonotype: It may be a read error: a sequence one base away is much more abundant. The chain carries TRBV3-1 and TRBJ1-1; 7 nucleotides agree with TRBD1. This CDR3 contains 16 residues. The germline V gene encodes CDR1 LGHDT and CDR2 YNNKEL (reference sequence). The CDR3 DNA is TGTGCCAGCAGCCAAGTCCACAGGGGAATGAAAACTGAAGCTTTCTTT. This encodes CASSQVHRGMKTEAFF.

A note on this clonotype: This may arise from a read error, as a much more abundant clone is one base away. The genes are TRBV2 and TRBJ2-1; D is undetermined. V lost 8 bases and J 7 bases, leaving 15 bases between the germline ends. The CDR3 has 13 residues. CDR1 is SNHLY, CDR2 FYNNEI, per germline. CDR3 sequence: CASGLSPSNEQFF. CDR3 nucleotides: TGTGCCAGCGGTCTATCGCCCTCAAATGAGCAGTTCTTC.

This clonotype has a handful of counts. Since a much larger clone is just one base distant, this may be a read error. This rearrangement joins TRBV7-9 to TRBJ2-5; TRBD2 might be the D (5 bases). CDR1 and CDR2 (germline): SEHNR, FQNEAQ (reference sequence). The CDR3 loop spans 15 amino acids. CDR3 nucleotides: TGTGCCAGCAGCTTAGTTGGGAGCCGGCAAGGGACCCAGTACTTC. This gives the protein CASSLVGSRQGTQYF. The full variable domain, in which reference TRBV7-9 and TRBJ2-5 provide the parts outside the CDR3, is DTGVSQNPRHKITKRGQNVTFRCDPISEHNRLYWYRQTLGQGPEFLTYFQNEAQLEKSRLLSDRFSAERPKGSFSTLEIQRTEQGDSAMYLCASSLVGSRQGTQYFGPGTRLLVL.

At least ten counts were recorded for this clonotype. V usage is TRBV24-1 and J usage is TRBJ2-1; 9 positions agree with TRBD2. The CDR3 sequence is 17 residues long. Germline assignment: CDR1 KGHDR and CDR2 SFDVKD. The ends lost 0 bases at V and 5 bases at J; junction bases unmatched: 7. The CDR3: CATSDLTAGGIDNEQFF. The CDR3 coding sequence is TGTGCCACCAGTGATTTGACGGCGGGAGGGATCGACAATGAGCAGTTCTTC.

Regarding this clonotype: This could be a read error, since a much larger clone is one nucleotide away. The rearrangement uses TRBV18 and TRBJ1-5; tentatively, D is TRBD1 (5 bases). CDR3 size: 13 residues. Germline CDR1 and CDR2: KGHSH and LQKENI. The ends were cut back, 2 bases at V and 7 bases at J, with 9 bases in the middle. CDR3: CASSPGDGQPQHF. Written as DNA, the CDR3 is TGTGCCAGCTCACCAGGGGACGGCCAGCCCCAGCATTTT.

This clonotype has a count of ten or more. The rearrangement joins TRBV2 to TRBJ2-7, with D possibly matching TRBD1 (5 bases). The CDR3 has 14 residues. With 10 bases removed from V and 2 bases from J, the gap between germline ends came to 18 bases. Germline assignment: CDR1 SNHLY and CDR2 FYNNEI. This CDR3 is CATGLGQGPYEQYF. CDR3 nucleotide sequence: TGTGCCACCGGTCTTGGGCAGGGCCCCTACGAGCAGTACTTC.

This clonotype was recorded at least ten times. V usage is TRBV29-1 and J usage is TRBJ2-1; D perhaps matches TRBD1 (6 bases). The germline V and J ends were trimmed by 3 bases and 6 bases, with 6 bases remaining between them. The CDR3 is 11 amino acids. Germline-derived CDR1 and CDR2 are SQVTM and ANQGSEA. The CDR3 loop is CSVDRGNEQFF. For the CDR3, the DNA is TGCAGCGTTGACAGGGGCAATGAGCAGTTCTTC.

This clonotype appeared many times. The rearrangement uses TRBV24-1 and TRBJ1-5; 8 positions agree with TRBD1. The V gene end was trimmed by 9 bases and the J gene end by 7 bases; junction bases not matched to a gene: 4. The CDR3 is made up of 12 amino acids. Germline V gene data show CDR1 as KGHDR and CDR2 as SFDVKD. The CDR3 is CATQGADQPQHF. CDR3 sequence (DNA): TGTGCCACCCAGGGGGCAGACCAGCCCCAGCATTTT.

Ten or more counts support this clonotype. This sequence joins TRBV19 and TRBJ1-3; no firm D call. Germline CDR1 reads LNHDA; CDR2 reads SQIVND (reference sequence). V dropped 2 bases and J dropped 1 base, with 12 bases sitting between them. The CDR3 extends over 16 amino acids. As DNA, the CDR3 is TGTGCCAGTAGTATATACGGCTTGGGGTCTGGAAACACCATATATTTT. It yields the protein CASSIYGLGSGNTIYF.

This clonotype was counted only a few times. J is TRBJ2-7 and V is TRBV10-3; D is unclear. The CDR3 has 13 residues. Germline CDR1 is ENHRY and CDR2 is SYGVKD. Between the trimmed V and J ends, which lost 4 bases and 3 bases, there was a span of 10 bases. CDR3: CAISGKGNYEQYF. DNA for the CDR3: TGTGCCATCAGTGGTAAGGGTAACTACGAGCAGTACTTC.

This clonotype was observed at least ten times. The chain is built from TRBV20-1 and TRBJ2-2; 10 nucleotides line up with TRBD2. The CDR3 extends over 14 amino acids. In germline, CDR1 is DFQATT, CDR2 SNEGSKA (reference sequence). V dropped 2 bases and J dropped 3; count of bases not matched to a gene: 0. CDR3 in amino acids: CSARLAGDTGELFF. In DNA form, the CDR3 reads TGCAGTGCTAGACTAGCGGGAGACACCGGGGAGCTGTTTTTT.

This chain connects TRBV29-1 to TRBJ2-7, with D perhaps TRBD1 or TRBD2 (7 bases each). The ends were cut back, 6 bases at V and 6 bases at J, with 12 bases in the middle. Germline lookup yields CDR1 SQVTM and CDR2 ANQGSEA. CDR3 length: 11 residues. The CDR3 protein is CSVARGGEQYF. The CDR3 bases are TGCAGCGTCGCCAGGGGGGGCGAGCAGTACTTC.

This clonotype was detected many times. The J gene is TRBJ2-3, the V gene TRBV27; TRBD2 matches at 7 bases. V lost 3 bases to trimming and J lost 5 bases; unmatched junction nucleotides: 5. The CDR3 consists of 14 residues. CDR1 is MNHEY and CDR2 is SMNVEV in the germline V gene (reference sequence). The CDR3 DNA is TGTGCCAGCAGTTTTGCGGGAGCAGTAGATACGCAGTATTTT. Residues: CASSFAGAVDTQYF.

This clonotype was seen only a few times. The V call is TRBV3-1, the J call TRBJ1-1; tentative D call: TRBD1 (6 bases). The CDR3 is 15 residues long. Germline CDR1 is LGHDT and CDR2 is YNNKEL (reference sequence). Trimming took off 4 bases at V and 5 bases at J, with 17 bases between the two ends. CDR3 sequence (DNA): TGTGCCAGCAGCCCCCTCCGCAGGGGATCGACTGAAGCTTTCTTT. It is translated as CASSPLRRGSTEAFF.

This clonotype appeared many times. This chain links TRBV7-2 with TRBJ1-2; TRBD1 matches 9 bases. J lost 4 bases, V lost 2 bases, and 11 bases had no gene match. Germline CDR1 reads SGHTA; CDR2 reads FQGNSA. The CDR3 extends over 17 amino acids. The CDR3 protein is CASSLHPAGTGTYGYTF. The CDR3 coding sequence is TGTGCCAGCAGCTTACATCCCGCCGGGACAGGGACCTATGGCTACACCTTC.